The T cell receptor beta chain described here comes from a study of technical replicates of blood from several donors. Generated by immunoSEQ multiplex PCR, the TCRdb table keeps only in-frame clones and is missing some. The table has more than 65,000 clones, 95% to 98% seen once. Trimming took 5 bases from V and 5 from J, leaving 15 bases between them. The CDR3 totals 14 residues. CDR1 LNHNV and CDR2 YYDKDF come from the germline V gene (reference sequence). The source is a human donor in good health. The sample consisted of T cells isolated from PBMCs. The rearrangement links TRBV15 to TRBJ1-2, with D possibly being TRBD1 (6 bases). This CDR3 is CATSPRTEPYGYTF. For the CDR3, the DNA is TGTGCCACCAGCCCACGGACAGAGCCTTATGGCTACACCTTC.